The 8 T cell receptor beta chains given below trace back to one sample, sequenced in a study of blood T cell repertoires in COVID-19. The data were produced by immunoSEQ multiplex PCR, yet TCRdb's version contains in-frame clones alone and is incomplete. The sample lists about 270,000 clones; roughly 91% were seen once. Sequencing input: PBMCs or T cells enriched from blood (not recorded which). The receptors here all came from a woman aged 55-69 years in a cohort exposed to, infected with or recovered from COVID-19 (not recorded which).

The chain recombines TRBV7-9 with TRBJ1-1; D possibly corresponds to TRBD1 (6 bases). Germline V gene sequence: CDR1 SEHNR, CDR2 FQNEAQ (reference sequence). V lost 1 base, J lost 3 bases, and 12 bases lay in between. There are 15 residues in the CDR3. CDR3 sequence reads: CASSLGEGGDTEAFF. CDR3 in DNA: TGTGCCAGCAGCTTAGGTGAAGGGGGGGACACTGAAGCTTTCTTT.

The chain joins TRBV7-9 to TRBJ2-6; maybe TRBD1 (6 bases). The germline CDR1 and CDR2 sequences are SEHNR and FQNEAQ (reference sequence). The CDR3 consists of 17 residues. V lost 7 bases and J 0 bases, leaving 16 bases between the germline ends. The DNA for the CDR3 is TGTGCCAGCACCGAACAGGGTACTCTCTCTGGGGCCAACGTCCTGACTTTC. Protein sequence: CASTEQGTLSGANVLTF.

This clone was seen just once. The V gene is TRBV11-2, the J gene TRBJ1-1; D might be TRBD1 (6 bases). V lost 0 bases to trimming and J lost 4 bases, with 12 bases between them. From germline, CDR1 is SGHAT and CDR2 FQNNGV. The CDR3 loop spans 15 amino acids. CDR3: CASSLDLGAGTEAFF. For the CDR3, the DNA is TGTGCCAGCAGCTTAGATCTGGGGGCAGGCACTGAAGCTTTCTTT.

The V call is TRBV15, the J call TRBJ1-1, with D tentatively TRBD1 (6 bases). The CDR3 sequence is 13 residues long. V was clipped by 3 bases and J by 4 bases, with 9 bases between them. Germline CDR1 is LNHNV and CDR2 is YYDKDF (reference sequence). CDR3 sequence: CATSSQGTTEAFF. The CDR3, as DNA: TGTGCCACCAGCAGCCAGGGGACCACTGAAGCTTTCTTT.

The DNA for the CDR3 is TGTGCCAGCAGTTACAAGGGGTTGAGTAATTCACCCCTCCACTTT. As protein: CASSYKGLSNSPLHF. J is TRBJ1-6 and V is TRBV6-5; D may be TRBD1 (5 bases). CDR3 size: 15 residues. Trimming pared 2 bases from V and 6 bases from J, leaving 11 bases between. Germline V gene lookup returns CDR1 MNHEY and CDR2 SVGAGI.

This sequence joins TRBV9 and TRBJ1-2, with 7 positions matching TRBD1. The CDR3 length is 13 residues. Germline CDR1 reads SGDLS; CDR2 reads YYNGEE. Trimming at V came to 4 bases and at J to 8 bases, leaving 8 bases not matched to a gene. The CDR3 DNA reads as TGTGCCAGCAGCACCCGGACAGGAGGGGGCTACACCTTC. Its protein is CASSTRTGGGYTF. Using reference TRBV9 and TRBJ1-2 for the parts outside the CDR3, the full variable domain is DSGVTQTPKHLITATGQRVTLRCSPRSGDLSVYWYQQSLDQGLQFLIQYYNGEERAKGNILERFSAQQFPDLHSELNLSSLELGDSALYFCASSTRTGGGYTFGSGTRLTVV.

This chain uses TRBV7-3 with TRBJ2-7; perhaps TRBD2 as D (6 bases). Germline assignment: CDR1 SGHTA and CDR2 FQGTGA. The V end was cut by 2 bases, the J end by 6 bases, with 11 bases between. This CDR3 contains 13 residues. The chain's CDR3 is CASSLFLGGEQYF. CDR3 nucleotide sequence: TGTGCCAGCAGCTTATTTTTGGGAGGCGAGCAGTACTTC.

The V and J genes are TRBV27 and TRBJ2-1; D call uncertain. V shed 6 bases and J shed 4 bases, with 4 bases lying between them. The CDR3 sequence is 11 residues long. CDR1 is MNHEY, CDR2 SMNVEV, per germline (reference sequence). CDR3 sequence (DNA): TGTGCCAGCAGAGCTTACAATGAGCAGTTCTTC. This translates into CASRAYNEQFF.